The 7 T cell receptor beta chains below come from one sample, sequenced in a study of shared clonotypes between healthy human individuals (TCRdb year 2020). Library method: the immunoSEQ multiplex PCR assay. TCRdb re-hosts the immuneACCESS table, in-frame sequences only. Its copies lack some clones; in the studies checked, an unresolved V gene accounts for under half of them, and the cause for the rest is not known. The sample table shows some 2 million clones, and roughly 95% are seen once. Of the sample, 0.13% is held by the ten largest clones. The specimen was naive CD4+ T cells sorted from blood. The meaning of the sample's cell subset or site label: CD45RA+ positively selected. The receptors stem from a man younger than 35 in good health.

J is TRBJ2-1 and V is TRBV4-3; D perhaps matches TRBD2 (5 bases). The CDR3 loop spans 16 amino acids. Germline V gene lookup returns CDR1 LGHNA and CDR2 YSLEER. Trimming took 0 bases from V and 10 from J, leaving 19 bases between them. The CDR3 DNA sequence: TGCGCCAGCAGCCAAGATCGTGAGGGCGCCGGTGGCGAGCAGTTCTTC. Translated, it gives CASSQDREGAGGEQFF.

The rearrangement joins TRBV2 to TRBJ2-7, with TRBD2 identical over 14 bases. Trimming removed 4 bases from V and 5 bases from J; junction bases left unmatched: 4. Per germline, CDR1 SNHLY and CDR2 FYNNEI. The CDR3 loop spans 15 amino acids. Here the CDR3 reads CASSGPGLAGDEQYF. In DNA form, the CDR3 reads TGTGCCAGCAGTGGGCCGGGACTAGCGGGAGACGAGCAGTACTTC.

The chain links TRBV6-1 to TRBJ2-7, with D tentatively TRBD2 (5 bases). The germline V and J ends were trimmed by 6 bases and 3 bases, with 12 bases remaining between them. This CDR3 is built from 13 residues. Germline loops: CDR1 MNHNS, CDR2 SASEGT. CDR3 DNA sequence: TGTGCCAGCAGCGACTACTCAAACTACGAGCAGTACTTC. Translation gives CASSDYSNYEQYF.

The chain employs TRBV18 and TRBJ2-3; D may be TRBD2 (6 bases). V lost 2 bases and J 5 bases, leaving 14 bases between the germline ends. In germline, CDR1 is KGHSH, CDR2 LQKENI. The length of the CDR3 is 15 residues. CDR3 region: CASSPSGLAGDTQYF. CDR3 sequence (DNA): TGTGCCAGCTCACCATCGGGACTGGCTGGAGATACGCAGTATTTT.

In DNA form, the CDR3 reads TGTGCCAGCAGCTTAGCGCGCGGGGGGCTAGATACGCAGTATTTT. This codes for CASSLARGGLDTQYF. The gene calls are TRBV7-9 and TRBJ2-3; 8 bases fit TRBD2. The J segment lost 5 bases and the V segment lost 0 bases, leaving 4 bases of the junction unmatched. The CDR3 consists of 15 residues. Germline lookup yields CDR1 SEHNR and CDR2 FQNEAQ (reference sequence).

The rearrangement links TRBV6-4 to TRBJ2-7; D uncertain. Between the trimmed V and J ends, which lost 4 bases and 3 bases, there was a span of 10 bases. The germline gives CDR1 MRHNA, CDR2 SNTAGT. The CDR3 runs 13 residues. The DNA for the CDR3 is TGTGCCAGCAGTGTCTCGGTTGGCTACGAGCAGTACTTC. This codes for CASSVSVGYEQYF.

A word on this clone: The same CDR3 also results from other DNA sequences found in this sample. The chain couples TRBV6-5 to TRBJ1-2, with TRBD1 as a possible D gene (5 bases). Per the germline V gene, CDR1 is MNHEY and CDR2 is SVGAGI. Trimming pared 0 bases from V and 4 bases from J, leaving 12 bases between. CDR3 length: 15 residues. The CDR3 DNA follows: TGTGCCAGCAGTTACTCAGGGCAGGGAGGCTATGGCTACACCTTC. Translation gives CASSYSGQGGYGYTF.